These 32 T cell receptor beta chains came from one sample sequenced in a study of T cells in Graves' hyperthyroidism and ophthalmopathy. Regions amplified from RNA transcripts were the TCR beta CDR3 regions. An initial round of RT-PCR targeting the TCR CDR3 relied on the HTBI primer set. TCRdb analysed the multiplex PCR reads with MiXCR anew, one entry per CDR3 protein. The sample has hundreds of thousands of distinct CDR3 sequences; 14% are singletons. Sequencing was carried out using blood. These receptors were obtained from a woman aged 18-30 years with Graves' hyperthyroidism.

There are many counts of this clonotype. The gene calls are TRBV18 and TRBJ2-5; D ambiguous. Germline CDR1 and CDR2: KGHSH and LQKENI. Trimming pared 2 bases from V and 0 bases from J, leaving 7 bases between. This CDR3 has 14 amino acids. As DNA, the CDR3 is TGTGCCAGCTCACCAGGGCTAAACCAAGAGACCCAGTACTTC. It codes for CASSPGLNQETQYF.

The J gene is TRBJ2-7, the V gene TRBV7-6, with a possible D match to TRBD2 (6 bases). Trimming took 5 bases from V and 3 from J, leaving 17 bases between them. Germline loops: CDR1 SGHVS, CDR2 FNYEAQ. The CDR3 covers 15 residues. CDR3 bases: TGTGCCAGCAGCCTCAGACTAGAGGAAGACTACGAGCAGTACTTC. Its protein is CASSLRLEEDYEQYF.

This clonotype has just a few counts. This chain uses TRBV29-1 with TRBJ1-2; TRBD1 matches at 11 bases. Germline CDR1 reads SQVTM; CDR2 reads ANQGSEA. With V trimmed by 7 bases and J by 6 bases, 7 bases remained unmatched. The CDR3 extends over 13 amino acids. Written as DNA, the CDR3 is TGCAGCGCCCGGGACAGGGGGGGAGATGGCTACACCTTC. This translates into CSARDRGGDGYTF.

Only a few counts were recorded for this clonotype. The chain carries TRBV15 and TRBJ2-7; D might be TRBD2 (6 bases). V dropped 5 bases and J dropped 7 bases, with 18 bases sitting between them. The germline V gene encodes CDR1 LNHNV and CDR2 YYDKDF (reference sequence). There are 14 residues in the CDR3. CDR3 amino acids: CATSVGTYNGEQYF. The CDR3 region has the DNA TGTGCCACCAGCGTCGGGACTTACAACGGGGAGCAGTACTTC.

In nucleotides, the CDR3 is TGTGCCAGCAGCTTAACACAGACTTCCGGGGAGCTGTTTTTT. Translating it yields CASSLTQTSGELFF. The J gene is TRBJ2-2, the V gene TRBV7-3; D gene ambiguous. In germline, CDR1 is SGHTA, CDR2 FQGTGA. The CDR3 has 14 amino acids. V lost 0 bases and J 6 bases, leaving 8 bases between the germline ends.

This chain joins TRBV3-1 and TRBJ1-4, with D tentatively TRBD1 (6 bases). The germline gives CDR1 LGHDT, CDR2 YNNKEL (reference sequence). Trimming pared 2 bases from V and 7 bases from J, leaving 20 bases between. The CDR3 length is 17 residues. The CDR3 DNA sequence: TGTGCCAGCAGCCAACAACTTACAGGGTATTTCGGTGAAAAACTGTTTTTT. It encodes CASSQQLTGYFGEKLFF.

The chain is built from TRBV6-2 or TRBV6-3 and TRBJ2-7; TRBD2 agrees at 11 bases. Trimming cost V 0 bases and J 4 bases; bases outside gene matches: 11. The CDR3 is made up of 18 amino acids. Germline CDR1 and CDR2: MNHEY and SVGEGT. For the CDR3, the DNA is TGTGCCAGCAGTTACTCGACGGAGAGGGGACTAGCGGATTACGAGCAGTACTTC. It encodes CASSYSTERGLADYEQYF.

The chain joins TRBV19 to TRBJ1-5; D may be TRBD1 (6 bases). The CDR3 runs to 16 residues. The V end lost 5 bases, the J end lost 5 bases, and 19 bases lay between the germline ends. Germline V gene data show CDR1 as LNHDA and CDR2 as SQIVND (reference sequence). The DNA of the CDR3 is TGTGCCAGTAGTGGACGATTCGGACAGCGAGATCAGCCCCAGCATTTT. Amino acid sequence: CASSGRFGQRDQPQHF.

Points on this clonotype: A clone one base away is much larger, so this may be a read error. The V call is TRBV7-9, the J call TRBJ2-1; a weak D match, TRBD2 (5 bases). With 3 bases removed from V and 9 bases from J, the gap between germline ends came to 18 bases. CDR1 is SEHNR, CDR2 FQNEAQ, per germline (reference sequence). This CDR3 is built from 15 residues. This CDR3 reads CASSFGIGMFGEQFF. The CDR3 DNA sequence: TGTGCCAGCAGCTTCGGGATAGGGATGTTTGGTGAGCAGTTCTTC.

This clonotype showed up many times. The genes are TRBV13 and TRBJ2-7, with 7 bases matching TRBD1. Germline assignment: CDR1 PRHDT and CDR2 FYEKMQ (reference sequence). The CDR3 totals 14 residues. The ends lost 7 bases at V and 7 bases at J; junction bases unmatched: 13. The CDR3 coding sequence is TGTGCCAGCACACCCAGGGGGTTCCCCGGGGAGCAGTACTTC. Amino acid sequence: CASTPRGFPGEQYF.

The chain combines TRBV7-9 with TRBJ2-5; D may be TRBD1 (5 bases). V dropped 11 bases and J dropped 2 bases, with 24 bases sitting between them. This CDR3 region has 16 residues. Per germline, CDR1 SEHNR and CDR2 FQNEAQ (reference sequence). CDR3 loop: CAGEKTDSLSQETQYF. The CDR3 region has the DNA TGTGCCGGCGAGAAGACCGACAGCCTGTCACAAGAGACCCAGTACTTC. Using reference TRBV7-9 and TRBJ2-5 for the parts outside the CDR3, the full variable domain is DTGVSQNPRHKITKRGQNVTFRCDPISEHNRLYWYRQTLGQGPEFLTYFQNEAQLEKSRLLSDRFSAERPKGSFSTLEIQRTEQGDSAMYLCAGEKTDSLSQETQYFGPGTRLLVL.

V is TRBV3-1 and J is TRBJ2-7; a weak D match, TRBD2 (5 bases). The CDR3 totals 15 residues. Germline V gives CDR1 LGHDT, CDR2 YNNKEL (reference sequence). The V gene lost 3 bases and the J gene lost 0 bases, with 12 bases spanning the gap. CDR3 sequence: CASSHKRSPSYEQYF. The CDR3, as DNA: TGTGCCAGCAGCCATAAGCGGTCACCCTCCTACGAGCAGTACTTC.

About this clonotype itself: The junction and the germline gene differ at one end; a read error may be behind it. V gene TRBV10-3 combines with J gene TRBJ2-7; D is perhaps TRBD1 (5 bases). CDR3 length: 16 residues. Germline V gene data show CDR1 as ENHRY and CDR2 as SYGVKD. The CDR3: CAIGDLQATVPYEQYF. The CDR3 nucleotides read TGTGCCATCGGTGACCTTCAAGCGACAGTACCCTACGAGCAGTACTTC.

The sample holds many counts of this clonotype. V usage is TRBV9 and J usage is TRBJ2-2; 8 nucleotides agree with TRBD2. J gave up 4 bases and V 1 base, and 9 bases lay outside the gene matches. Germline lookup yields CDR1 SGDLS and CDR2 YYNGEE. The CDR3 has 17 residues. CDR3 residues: CASSVQGLVFGTGELFF. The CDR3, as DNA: TGTGCCAGCAGCGTACAGGGACTAGTCTTCGGCACCGGGGAGCTGTTTTTT.

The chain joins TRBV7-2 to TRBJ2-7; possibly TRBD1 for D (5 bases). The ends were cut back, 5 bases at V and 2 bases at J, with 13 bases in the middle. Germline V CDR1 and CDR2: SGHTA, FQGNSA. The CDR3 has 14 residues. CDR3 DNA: TGTGCCAGCAGCGCGGACAAGCCGACCTACGAGCAGTACTTC. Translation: CASSADKPTYEQYF.

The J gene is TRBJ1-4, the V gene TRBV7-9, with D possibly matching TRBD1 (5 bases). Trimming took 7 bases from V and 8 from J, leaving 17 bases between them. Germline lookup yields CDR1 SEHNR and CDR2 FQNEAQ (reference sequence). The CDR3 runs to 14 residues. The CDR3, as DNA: TGTGCCAGCAACCGGGGCTACGCCGAGGAAAAACTGTTTTTT. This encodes CASNRGYAEEKLFF.

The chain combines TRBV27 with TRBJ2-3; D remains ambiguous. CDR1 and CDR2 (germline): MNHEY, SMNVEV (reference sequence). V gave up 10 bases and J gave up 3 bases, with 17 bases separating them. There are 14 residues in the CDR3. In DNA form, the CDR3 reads TGTGCCACCATCCGACCGAATGGGACAGATACGCAGTATTTT. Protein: CATIRPNGTDTQYF.

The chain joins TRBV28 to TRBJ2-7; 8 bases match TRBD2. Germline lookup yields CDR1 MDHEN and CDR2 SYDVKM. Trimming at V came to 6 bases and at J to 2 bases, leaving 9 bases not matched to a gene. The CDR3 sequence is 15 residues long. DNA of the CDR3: TGTGCCAGCAGCTCGACTAGCGCCGATGCCTACGAGCAGTACTTC. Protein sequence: CASSSTSADAYEQYF.

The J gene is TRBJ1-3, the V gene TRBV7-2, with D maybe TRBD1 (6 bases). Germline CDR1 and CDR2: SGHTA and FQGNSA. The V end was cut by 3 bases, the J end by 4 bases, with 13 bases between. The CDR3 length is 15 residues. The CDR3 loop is CASSFGTSLGNTIYF. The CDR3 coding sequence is TGTGCCAGCAGCTTCGGGACATCTTTAGGAAACACCATATATTTT.

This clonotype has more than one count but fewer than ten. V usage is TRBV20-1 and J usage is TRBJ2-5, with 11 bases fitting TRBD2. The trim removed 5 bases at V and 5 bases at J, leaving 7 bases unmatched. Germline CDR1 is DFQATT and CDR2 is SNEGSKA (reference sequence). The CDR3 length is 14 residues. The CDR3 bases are TGCAGTGCTTGGCTAGCGGGAGGAGAGGAGACCCAGTACTTC. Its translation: CSAWLAGGEETQYF.

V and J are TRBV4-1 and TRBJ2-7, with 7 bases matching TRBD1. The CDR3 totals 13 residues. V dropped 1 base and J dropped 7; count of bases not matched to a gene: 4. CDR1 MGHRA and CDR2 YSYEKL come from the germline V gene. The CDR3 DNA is TGCGCCAGCAGCCAAGTCATGGGACAGGAGCAGTACTTC. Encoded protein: CASSQVMGQEQYF.

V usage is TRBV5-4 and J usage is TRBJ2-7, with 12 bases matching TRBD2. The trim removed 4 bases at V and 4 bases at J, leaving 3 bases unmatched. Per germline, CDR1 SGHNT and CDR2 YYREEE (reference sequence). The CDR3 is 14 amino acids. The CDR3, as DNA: TGTGCCAGCAGCAGGACTAGCGGGGATTACGAGCAGTACTTC. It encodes CASSRTSGDYEQYF.

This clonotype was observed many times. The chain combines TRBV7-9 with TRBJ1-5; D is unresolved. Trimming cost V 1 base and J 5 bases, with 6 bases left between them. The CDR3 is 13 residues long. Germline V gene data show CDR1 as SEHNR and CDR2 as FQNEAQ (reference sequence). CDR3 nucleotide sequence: TGTGCCAGCAGCTTAGTTGCAGATCAGCCCCAGCATTTT. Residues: CASSLVADQPQHF.

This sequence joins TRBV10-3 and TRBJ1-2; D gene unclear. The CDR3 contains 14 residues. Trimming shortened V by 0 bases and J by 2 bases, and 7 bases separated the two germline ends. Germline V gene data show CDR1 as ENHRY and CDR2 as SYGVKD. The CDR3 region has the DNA TGTGCCATCAGTGAGTCGACCGACAACTATGGCTACACCTTC. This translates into CAISESTDNYGYTF.

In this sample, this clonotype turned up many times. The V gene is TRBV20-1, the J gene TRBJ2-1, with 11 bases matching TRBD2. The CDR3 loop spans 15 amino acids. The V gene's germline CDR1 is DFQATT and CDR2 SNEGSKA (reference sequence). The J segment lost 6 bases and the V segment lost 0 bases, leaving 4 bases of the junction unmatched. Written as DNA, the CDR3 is TGCAGTGCTAGAGACCCGGGACTAGCGGCCAATGAGCAGTTCTTC. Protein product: CSARDPGLAANEQFF.

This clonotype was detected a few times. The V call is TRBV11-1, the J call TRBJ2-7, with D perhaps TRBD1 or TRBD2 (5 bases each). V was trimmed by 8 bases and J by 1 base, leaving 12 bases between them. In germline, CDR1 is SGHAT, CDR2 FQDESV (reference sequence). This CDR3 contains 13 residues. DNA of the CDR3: TGTGCCAGCCGGGACGGAATGTCCTACGAGCAGTACTTC. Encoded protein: CASRDGMSYEQYF.

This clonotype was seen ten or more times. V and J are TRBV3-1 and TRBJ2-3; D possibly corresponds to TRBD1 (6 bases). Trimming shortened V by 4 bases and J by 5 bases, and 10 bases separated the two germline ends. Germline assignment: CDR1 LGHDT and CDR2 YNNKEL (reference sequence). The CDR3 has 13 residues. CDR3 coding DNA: TGTGCCAGCAGCCCCAGGGGCGTAGATACGCAGTATTTT. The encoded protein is CASSPRGVDTQYF.

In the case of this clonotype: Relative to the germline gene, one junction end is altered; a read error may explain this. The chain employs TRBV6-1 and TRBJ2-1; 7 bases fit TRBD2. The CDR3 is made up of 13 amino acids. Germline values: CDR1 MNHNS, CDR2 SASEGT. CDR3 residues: CAGSGLGDNEQFF. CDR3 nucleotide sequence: TGTGCCGGCAGTGGACTAGGGGACAATGAGCAGTTCTTC.

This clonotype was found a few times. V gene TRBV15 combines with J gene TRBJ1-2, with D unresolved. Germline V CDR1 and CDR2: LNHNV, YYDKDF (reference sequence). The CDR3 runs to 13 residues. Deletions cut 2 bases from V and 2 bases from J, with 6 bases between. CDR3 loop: CATSRQENYGYTF. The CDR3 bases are TGTGCCACCAGCAGACAGGAGAACTATGGCTACACCTTC. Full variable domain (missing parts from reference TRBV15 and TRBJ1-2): DAMVIQNPRYQVTQFGKPVTLSCSQTLNHNVMYWYQQKSSQAPKLLFHYYDKDFNNEADTPDNFQSRRPNTSFCFLDIRSPGLGDTAMYLCATSRQENYGYTFGSGTRLTVV.

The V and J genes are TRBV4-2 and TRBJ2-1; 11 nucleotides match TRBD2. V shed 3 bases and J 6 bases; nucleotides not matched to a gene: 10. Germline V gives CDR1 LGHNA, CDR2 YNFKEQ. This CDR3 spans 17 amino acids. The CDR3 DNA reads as TGTGCCAGCAGCCATACTAGCGGGAGCGGTCCCATCAATGAGCAGTTCTTC. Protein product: CASSHTSGSGPINEQFF.

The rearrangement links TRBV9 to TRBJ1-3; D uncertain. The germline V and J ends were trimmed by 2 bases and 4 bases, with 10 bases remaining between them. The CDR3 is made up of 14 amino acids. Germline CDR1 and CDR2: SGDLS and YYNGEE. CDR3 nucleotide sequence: TGTGCCAGCAGCGTGAGGGATCTGGGAAACACCATATATTTT. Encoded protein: CASSVRDLGNTIYF.

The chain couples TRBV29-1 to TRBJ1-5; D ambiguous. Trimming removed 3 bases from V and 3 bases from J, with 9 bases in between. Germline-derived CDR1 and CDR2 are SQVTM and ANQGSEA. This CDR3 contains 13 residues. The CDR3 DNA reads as TGCAGCGTTGAGTTGGGATACAATCAGCCCCAGCATTTT. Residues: CSVELGYNQPQHF.